This T cell receptor beta chain was found in a study of cytomegalovirus exposure and HLA in healthy donors. Overall study: A subsequent analysis stated that the 100 to 150 validation repertoires were run on the same platform as the roughly 670 first-cohort repertoires.

Germline CDR1 MGHDK, CDR2 SYGVNS. The CDR3 totals 13 residues. V shed 5 bases and J shed 2 bases, with 10 bases lying between them. Study observations and caveats: The study listed approximately 170 cytomegalovirus-associated TCR beta chains. The dataset shows that most TCR sequences were rare, while some public TCRs occurred in many donors.

This clone was seen a single time. Its cognate antigen is unknown. TCRdb's table, derived via immunoSEQ multiplex PCR, lists solely in-frame clones and lacks some. The sample comprises about 98,000 clones, roughly 90% of which are singletons, and 6% to 6.5% rests with the top ten. The sample was PBMCs. This chain connects TRBV25-1 to TRBJ2-7; a weak D match, TRBD1 (6 bases). The clonotype was recovered from a man between 18 and 29 years old in good health and CMV-seropositive. The chain's CDR3 is CASSHQGTYEQYF. CDR3 in DNA: TGTGCCAGCAGTCATCAGGGGACCTACGAGCAGTACTTC.